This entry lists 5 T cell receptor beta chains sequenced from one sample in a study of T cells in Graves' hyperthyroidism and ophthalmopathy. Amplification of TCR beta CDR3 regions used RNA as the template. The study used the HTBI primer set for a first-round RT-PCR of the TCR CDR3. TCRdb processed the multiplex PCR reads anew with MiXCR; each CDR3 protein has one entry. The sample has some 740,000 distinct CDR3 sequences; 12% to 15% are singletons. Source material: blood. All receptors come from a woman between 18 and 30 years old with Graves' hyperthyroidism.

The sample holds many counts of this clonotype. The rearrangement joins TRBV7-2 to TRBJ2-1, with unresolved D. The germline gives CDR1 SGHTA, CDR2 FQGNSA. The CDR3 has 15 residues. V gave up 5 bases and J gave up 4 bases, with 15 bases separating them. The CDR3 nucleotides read TGTGCCAGCAGCCACCGAGGAGCCCCTTACAATGAGCAGTTCTTC. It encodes CASSHRGAPYNEQFF.

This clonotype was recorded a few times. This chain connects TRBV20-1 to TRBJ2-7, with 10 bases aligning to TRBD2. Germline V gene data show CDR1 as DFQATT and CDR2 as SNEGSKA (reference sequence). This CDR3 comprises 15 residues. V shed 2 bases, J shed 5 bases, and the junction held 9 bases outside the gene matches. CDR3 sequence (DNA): TGCAGTGCTAGATTTCGGCTAGCGGGAGACAACGAGCAGTACTTC. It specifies CSARFRLAGDNEQYF.

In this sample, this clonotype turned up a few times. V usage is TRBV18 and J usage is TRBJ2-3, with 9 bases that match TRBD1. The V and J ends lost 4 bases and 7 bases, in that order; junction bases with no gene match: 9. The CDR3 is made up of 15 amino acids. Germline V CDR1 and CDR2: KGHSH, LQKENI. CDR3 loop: CASSLTGTGLNTQYF. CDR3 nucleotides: TGTGCCAGCTCACTTACTGGGACAGGGTTAAATACGCAGTATTTT.

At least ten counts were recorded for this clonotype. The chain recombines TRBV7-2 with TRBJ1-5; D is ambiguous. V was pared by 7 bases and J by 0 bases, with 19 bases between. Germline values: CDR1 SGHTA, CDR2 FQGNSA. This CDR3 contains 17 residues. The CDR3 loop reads CASTLGPITYSNQPQHF. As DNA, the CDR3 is TGTGCCAGCACTCTTGGACCCATAACCTATAGCAATCAGCCCCAGCATTTT.

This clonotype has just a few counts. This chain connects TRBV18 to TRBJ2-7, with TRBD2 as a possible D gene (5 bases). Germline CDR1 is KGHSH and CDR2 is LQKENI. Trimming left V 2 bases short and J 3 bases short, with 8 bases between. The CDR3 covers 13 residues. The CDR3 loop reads CASSPGRDYEQYF. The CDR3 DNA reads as TGTGCCAGCTCACCAGGGAGAGACTACGAGCAGTACTTC.